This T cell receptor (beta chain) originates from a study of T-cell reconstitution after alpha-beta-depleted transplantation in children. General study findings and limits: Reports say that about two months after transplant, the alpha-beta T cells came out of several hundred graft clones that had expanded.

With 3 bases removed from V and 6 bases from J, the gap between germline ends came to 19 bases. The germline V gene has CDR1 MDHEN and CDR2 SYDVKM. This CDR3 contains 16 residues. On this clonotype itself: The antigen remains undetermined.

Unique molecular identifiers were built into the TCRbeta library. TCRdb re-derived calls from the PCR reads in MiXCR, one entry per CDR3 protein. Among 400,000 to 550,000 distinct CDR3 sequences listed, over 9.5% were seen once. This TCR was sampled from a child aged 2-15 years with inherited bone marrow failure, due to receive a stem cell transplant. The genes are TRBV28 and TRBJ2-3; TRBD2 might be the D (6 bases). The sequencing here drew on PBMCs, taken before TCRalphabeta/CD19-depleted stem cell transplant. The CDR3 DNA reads TGTGCCAGCAGTTTTAGGTTGCGGGACCCGAAGGATACGCAGTATTTT. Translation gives CASSFRLRDPKDTQYF. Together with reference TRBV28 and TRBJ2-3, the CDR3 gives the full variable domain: DVKVTQSSRYLVKRTGEKVFLECVQDMDHENMFWYRQDPGLGLRLIYFSYDVKMKEKGDIPEGYSVSREKKERFSLILESASTNQTSMYLCASSFRLRDPKDTQYFGPGTRLTVL.